This T cell receptor (beta chain) was captured by sequencing in a study of spatial heterogeneity in lung cancer. The overall study: The donors, around 72 patients with untreated early-stage non-small cell lung cancer, provided the samples. After resection, follow-up PBMC samples were sequenced when available, at a median of roughly two years later. General study points: Ubiquitous expanded tumor TCRs were observed in blood more at resection than follow-up.

TCRdb passed the 5' RACE reads through MiXCR, listing each CDR3 protein once. This sample yields some 46,000 distinct CDR3 sequences, of which approximately 12% are seen a single time; under 35% belongs to the top ten. Time point reported: blood at routine non-recurrence follow-up after resection. Sequencing was performed on whole RNA extracted from tumor and nontumor lung tissue, or from frozen PBMC, and the material was left unsorted. The CDR3 has 14 amino acids. Germline V gene lookup returns CDR1 KGHSH and CDR2 LQKENI. Trimming at V came to 6 bases and at J to 1 base, leaving 5 bases not matched to a gene. This clonotype was seen only a few times. Its specificity is unknown.

This clonotype originated in a male donor with early-stage non-small cell lung cancer. The chain recombines TRBV18 with TRBJ2-5; 7 nucleotides match TRBD1. The sample in question was PBMCs, obtained at follow-up. The CDR3 loop is CASSQGQSQETQYF. The CDR3 DNA reads TGTGCCAGCTCCCAGGGACAGTCCCAAGAGACCCAGTACTTC.